This record looks at one T cell receptor (beta chain) sequence and its context. Its antigen is not identified. This record belongs to a study of cytomegalovirus exposure and HLA in healthy donors. Here immunoSEQ multiplex PCR was the method, and the copy in TCRdb shows in-frame clones only, minus some. The table has more than 95,000 clones, about 96% seen once. Findings and limits, study-wide: The listing of 150 to 200 TCR beta chains classed them as cytomegalovirus-associated.

This sequence was found in a man younger than 35 in good health and CMV-seronegative. The sample was PBMCs.

The CDR3 bases are TGTGCCAGCAGCCATGACAGGGGCAATCAGCCCCAGCATTTT. Residues: CASSHDRGNQPQHF. The V gene is TRBV7-2, the J gene TRBJ1-5, with TRBD1 matching 7 bases. The V gene's germline CDR1 is SGHTA and CDR2 FQGNSA. V lost 5 bases to trimming and J lost 2 bases; unmatched junction nucleotides: 3. There are 14 residues in the CDR3.